Each of the 29 T cell receptor beta chains below was sequenced from the same sample in a study of blood T cell repertoires in COVID-19. The protocol was immunoSEQ multiplex PCR, while the TCRdb copy is restricted to in-frame clones and leaves out a portion. The sample records roughly 100,000 clones, 84% being singletons. The sequenced sample was peripheral blood. These receptor sequences come from a human donor in a cohort sampled during active or convalescent COVID-19.

The chain recombines TRBV7-9 with TRBJ1-4; D call uncertain. V lost 1 base to trimming and J lost 8 bases, with 17 bases between them. This CDR3 spans 16 amino acids. Germline lookup yields CDR1 SEHNR and CDR2 FQNEAQ (reference sequence). Here the CDR3 DNA reads TGTGCCAGCAGCTTAGGGGCCGGCGGGGATCAAGAAAAACTGTTTTTT. This encodes CASSLGAGGDQEKLFF.

This clone is a singleton in its sample. The chain recombines TRBV6-6 with TRBJ1-2; D is uncertain. Trimming shortened V by 4 bases and J by 8 bases, and 8 bases separated the two germline ends. The CDR3 contains 11 residues. CDR1 and CDR2 from the germline V gene are MNHNY and SVGAGI (reference sequence). Here the CDR3 DNA reads TGTGCCAGCAGTTCAGGTTGGGGCTACACCTTC. Amino acid sequence: CASSSGWGYTF.

The chain carries TRBV4-1 and TRBJ1-5; the D is unclear. Trimming left V 1 base short and J 1 base short, with 8 bases between. The CDR3 has 15 residues. The germline gives CDR1 MGHRA, CDR2 YSYEKL. The CDR3: CASSQARESNQPQHF. In nucleotides, the CDR3 is TGCGCCAGCAGCCAAGCGCGGGAGAGCAATCAGCCCCAGCATTTT.

The rearrangement links TRBV29-1 to TRBJ1-4; 7 nucleotides agree with TRBD1. CDR3 length equals 13 residues. V lost 7 bases to trimming and J lost 2 bases; unmatched junction nucleotides: 4. Looked up from germline, CDR1 is SQVTM and CDR2 is ANQGSEA. The CDR3 region has the DNA TGCAGCGCGAGGGGGCATACTAATGAAAAACTGTTTTTT. It is translated as CSARGHTNEKLFF.

This clone was observed a single time. This sequence joins TRBV6-5 and TRBJ2-7; 8 positions match TRBD2. CDR1 MNHEY and CDR2 SVGAGI come from the germline V gene. V was pared by 8 bases and J by 0 bases, with 6 bases of the junction left unmatched. CDR3 length: 14 residues. The CDR3 DNA reads TGTGCCAGCGGGAGCGGGGGCTACTCCTACGAGCAGTACTTC. Its protein product is CASGSGGYSYEQYF.

J is TRBJ2-3 and V is TRBV7-2; 7 bases align to TRBD2. The length of the CDR3 is 14 residues. CDR1 and CDR2 from the germline V gene are SGHTA and FQGNSA. J lost 0 bases, V lost 3 bases, and 0 bases had no gene match. This chain's CDR3 is CASSFGGSTDTQYF. DNA for the CDR3: TGTGCCAGCAGCTTCGGGGGGAGCACAGATACGCAGTATTTT.

The CDR3 DNA follows: TGTGCCAGCAGCATGAGGGTTGGCTACACCTTC. Encoded protein: CASSMRVGYTF. The V call is TRBV5-6, the J call TRBJ1-2; D gene unclear. CDR1 is SGHDT, CDR2 YYEEEE, per germline. The CDR3 sequence is 11 residues long. Between the trimmed V and J ends, which lost 4 bases and 7 bases, there was a span of 8 bases.

CDR3 in DNA: TGTGCCAGTAGTATAGCGGTTGGGGGCGCGGGCACTGAAGCTTTCTTT. Residues: CASSIAVGGAGTEAFF. The chain recombines TRBV19 with TRBJ1-1; maybe TRBD1 (6 bases). V lost 1 base and J lost 4, with 16 bases in between. The CDR3 contains 16 residues. Germline V gene data show CDR1 as LNHDA and CDR2 as SQIVND (reference sequence).

V gene TRBV27 combines with J gene TRBJ2-3; D is perhaps TRBD2 (6 bases). The CDR3 spans 12 residues. Trimming removed 6 bases at V and 7 bases at J, with 11 bases between. CDR1 is MNHEY and CDR2 is SMNVEV in the germline V gene (reference sequence). The CDR3 spells CASRPRGNTQYF. The CDR3 coding sequence is TGTGCCAGCAGGCCCCGGGGGAATACGCAGTATTTT.

The genes are TRBV19 and TRBJ1-6, with 8 positions matching TRBD1. This CDR3 is built from 16 residues. With V trimmed by 5 bases and J by 6 bases, 9 bases remained unmatched. Germline lookup yields CDR1 LNHDA and CDR2 SQIVND (reference sequence). Here the CDR3 reads CASSLTTGTGNSPLHF. The CDR3 nucleotides are TGTGCCAGTAGTCTGACTACCGGGACAGGTAATTCACCCCTCCACTTT.

The V gene is TRBV5-6, the J gene TRBJ1-5, with 9 bases fitting TRBD1. This CDR3 is 15 amino acids long. CDR1 is SGHDT, CDR2 YYEEEE, per germline. V lost 2 bases, J lost 3 bases, and 3 bases stayed unmatched. The CDR3 bases are TGTGCCAGCAGCTTCTGGGACAGGGCCAATCAGCCCCAGCATTTT. This codes for CASSFWDRANQPQHF.

The chain joins TRBV15 to TRBJ1-5; D unclear. Germline V gene sequence: CDR1 LNHNV, CDR2 YYDKDF (reference sequence). V was clipped by 0 bases and J by 5 bases, with 14 bases between them. This CDR3 has 16 amino acids. The DNA for the CDR3 is TGTGCCACCAGCAGAGATGGCCCGGCGGTTCATCAGCCCCAGCATTTT. It is translated as CATSRDGPAVHQPQHF. Supplemented by reference TRBV15 and TRBJ1-5, the full variable domain reads DAMVIQNPRYQVTQFGKPVTLSCSQTLNHNVMYWYQQKSSQAPKLLFHYYDKDFNNEADTPDNFQSRRPNTSFCFLDIRSPGLGDTAMYLCATSRDGPAVHQPQHFGDGTRLSIL.

This clone is a singleton in its sample. V gene TRBV5-1 combines with J gene TRBJ2-7; TRBD1 aligns across 8 bases. The CDR3 totals 13 residues. V was pared by 4 bases and J by 10 bases, with 10 bases of the junction left unmatched. Germline V gene lookup returns CDR1 SGHRS and CDR2 YFSETQ. In DNA form, the CDR3 reads TGCGCCAGCAGCAACCAGGACAGGGAGTTTCAGTACTTC. It specifies CASSNQDREFQYF. Full variable domain (rest looked up from reference TRBV5-1 and TRBJ2-7): KAGVTQTPRYLIKTRGQQVTLSCSPISGHRSVSWYQQTPGQGLQFLFEYFSETQRNKGNFPGRFSGRQFSNSRSEMNVSTLELGDSALYLCASSNQDREFQYFGPGTRLTVT.

This chain's CDR3 is CASSNQGPPPYF. CDR3 bases: TGTGCCAGCAGCAACCAGGGTCCCCCTCCCTACTTC. The chain links TRBV7-9 to TRBJ2-7; a possible D gene is TRBD1 (5 bases). CDR1 SEHNR and CDR2 FQNEAQ come from the germline V gene (reference sequence). The V end was cut by 5 bases, the J end by 13 bases, with 18 bases between. The CDR3 extends over 12 amino acids.

The V and J genes are TRBV28 and TRBJ1-2; 8 bases line up with TRBD1. Germline CDR1 and CDR2: MDHEN and SYDVKM. J gave up 4 bases and V 5 bases, and 9 bases lay outside the gene matches. This CDR3 has 15 amino acids. The CDR3: CASSTSRGRFYGYTF. DNA for the CDR3: TGTGCCAGCAGTACATCCAGGGGGCGCTTCTATGGCTACACCTTC.

The CDR3 protein is CASRRGLESGYTF. For the CDR3, the DNA is TGTGCCAGCAGGCGAGGGCTTGAAAGTGGCTACACCTTC. V gene TRBV27 combines with J gene TRBJ1-2; D remains unclear. This CDR3 is built from 13 residues. Trimming pared 6 bases from V and 7 bases from J, leaving 15 bases between. Germline lookup yields CDR1 MNHEY and CDR2 SMNVEV (reference sequence).

The J gene is TRBJ1-2, the V gene TRBV10-2; D is unclear. Trimming stripped 1 base from V and 4 bases from J, with 10 bases between. Germline V gene data show CDR1 as WSHSY and CDR2 as SAAADI. The CDR3 runs to 14 residues. CDR3 loop: CASSEFPGGYGYTF. DNA of the CDR3: TGCGCCAGCAGTGAGTTCCCCGGCGGCTATGGCTACACCTTC.

The rearrangement uses TRBV7-3 and TRBJ1-1; D uncertain. Trimming shortened V by 2 bases and J by 1 base, and 11 bases separated the two germline ends. The CDR3 is 15 amino acids. The germline CDR1 and CDR2 sequences are SGHTA and FQGTGA. This chain's CDR3 is CASSLEGGANTEAFF. The CDR3 nucleotides are TGTGCCAGCAGCTTAGAAGGCGGAGCGAACACTGAAGCTTTCTTT.

Only one count was recorded for this clone. The chain uses TRBV19 and TRBJ1-2; TRBD1 aligns across 8 bases. This CDR3 contains 15 residues. The ends lost 7 bases at V and 5 bases at J; junction bases unmatched: 12. Per germline, CDR1 LNHDA and CDR2 SQIVND (reference sequence). Here the CDR3 DNA reads TGTGCCAGTACCTCGGGCAGGGGGCTCAGTTATGGCTACACCTTC. Protein: CASTSGRGLSYGYTF. Full variable domain (outside the CDR3, taken from reference TRBV19 and TRBJ1-2): DGGITQSPKYLFRKEGQNVTLSCEQNLNHDAMYWYRQDPGQGLRLIYYSQIVNDFQKGDIAEGYSVSREKKESFPLTVTSAQKNPTAFYLCASTSGRGLSYGYTFGSGTRLTVV.

The chain is built from TRBV11-2 and TRBJ1-3, with 7 bases identical to TRBD1. The V segment lost 3 bases and the J segment 3 bases; nucleotides outside the gene matches: 5. This CDR3 has 15 residues. Germline V gene sequence: CDR1 SGHAT, CDR2 FQNNGV. The CDR3 sequence: CASSLLGQVGNTIYF. The CDR3 DNA sequence: TGTGCCAGCAGCTTGCTTGGACAGGTTGGAAACACCATATATTTT. The full variable domain, with the rest looked up from reference TRBV11-2 and TRBJ1-3, is EAGVAQSPRYKIIEKRQSVAFWCNPISGHATLYWYQQILGQGPKLLIQFQNNGVVDDSQLPKDRFSAERLKGVDSTLKIQPAKLEDSAVYLCASSLLGQVGNTIYFGEGSWLTVV.

Comment on this clone: Other DNA sequences from this sample encode an identical CDR3 as well. The chain couples TRBV7-2 to TRBJ1-5; 7 nucleotides agree with TRBD1. Germline loops: CDR1 SGHTA, CDR2 FQGNSA. The junction had 3 bases not matched to a gene; V was cut back by 6 bases and J by 1 base. The CDR3 runs 14 residues. This CDR3 is CASSLQGSNQPQHF. DNA for the CDR3: TGTGCCAGCAGTTTACAGGGGAGCAATCAGCCCCAGCATTTT.

This clone has just one count. The genes are TRBV27 and TRBJ1-2, with 7 positions matching TRBD1. The CDR3 runs to 13 residues. The V segment lost 8 bases and the J segment 4 bases; nucleotides outside the gene matches: 7. Germline loops: CDR1 MNHEY, CDR2 SMNVEV (reference sequence). The DNA of the CDR3 is TGTGCCAGCGGAAACAGGGGTAGCTATGGCTACACCTTC. Translation: CASGNRGSYGYTF.

J is TRBJ1-3 and V is TRBV4-1; maybe TRBD1 (5 bases). This CDR3 comprises 18 residues. Trimming pared 0 bases from V and 5 bases from J, leaving 20 bases between. Germline CDR1 is MGHRA and CDR2 is YSYEKL. CDR3 sequence (DNA): TGCGCCAGCAGCCAAGACCCCCTCCCCTACAGGACAAGAAACACCATATATTTT. Amino acids: CASSQDPLPYRTRNTIYF.

The gene calls are TRBV6-5 and TRBJ1-1; D might be TRBD1 (6 bases). The ends were cut back, 6 bases at V and 1 base at J, with 15 bases in the middle. CDR3 size: 15 residues. Germline V CDR1 and CDR2: MNHEY, SVGAGI. The CDR3 nucleotides read TGTGCCAGCAGCCGCACGGGACAAAGGAACACTGAAGCTTTCTTT. Residues: CASSRTGQRNTEAFF.

The gene calls are TRBV2 and TRBJ1-6; D might be TRBD1 (5 bases). Trimming removed 6 bases at V and 5 bases at J, with 11 bases between. The germline V gene encodes CDR1 SNHLY and CDR2 FYNNEI. The CDR3 consists of 14 residues. The CDR3 loop is CASRAGWDNSPLHF. Here the CDR3 DNA reads TGTGCCAGCAGGGCAGGGTGGGATAATTCACCCCTCCACTTT.

The chain recombines TRBV18 with TRBJ2-3; D gene uncertain. CDR1 is KGHSH, CDR2 LQKENI, per germline. V was cut by 3 bases and J by 5 bases, with 9 bases left in between. This CDR3 comprises 13 residues. CDR3 sequence reads: CASSPYSRDTQYF. The CDR3 DNA is TGTGCCAGCTCACCGTACTCCCGAGATACGCAGTATTTT.

This rearrangement joins TRBV6-2 or TRBV6-3 to TRBJ1-6; D perhaps matches TRBD1 (6 bases). Germline V gene data show CDR1 as MNHEY and CDR2 as SVGEGT. The CDR3 spans 15 residues. Trimming removed 1 base from V and 5 bases from J, with 9 bases in between. CDR3 sequence (DNA): TGTGCCAGCAGTTACTTGGGGGCTAATAATTCACCCCTCCACTTT. It codes for CASSYLGANNSPLHF.

The J gene is TRBJ1-2, the V gene TRBV12-3 or TRBV12-4; D unresolved. V lost 2 bases, J lost 6 bases, and 7 bases lay in between. The CDR3 runs 12 residues. The CDR3 DNA is TGTGCCAGCAGTTTACGGGTTCATGGCTACACCTTC. This translates into CASSLRVHGYTF.

The chain employs TRBV4-2 and TRBJ2-3; 7 positions match TRBD2. The CDR3 has 16 amino acids. Germline V gene data show CDR1 as LGHNA and CDR2 as YNFKEQ. The V gene end was trimmed by 0 bases and the J gene end by 5 bases; junction bases not matched to a gene: 8. CDR3 protein: CASSQDIGGGLDTQYF. CDR3 sequence (DNA): TGTGCCAGCAGCCAAGATATCGGCGGGGGATTAGATACGCAGTATTTT.